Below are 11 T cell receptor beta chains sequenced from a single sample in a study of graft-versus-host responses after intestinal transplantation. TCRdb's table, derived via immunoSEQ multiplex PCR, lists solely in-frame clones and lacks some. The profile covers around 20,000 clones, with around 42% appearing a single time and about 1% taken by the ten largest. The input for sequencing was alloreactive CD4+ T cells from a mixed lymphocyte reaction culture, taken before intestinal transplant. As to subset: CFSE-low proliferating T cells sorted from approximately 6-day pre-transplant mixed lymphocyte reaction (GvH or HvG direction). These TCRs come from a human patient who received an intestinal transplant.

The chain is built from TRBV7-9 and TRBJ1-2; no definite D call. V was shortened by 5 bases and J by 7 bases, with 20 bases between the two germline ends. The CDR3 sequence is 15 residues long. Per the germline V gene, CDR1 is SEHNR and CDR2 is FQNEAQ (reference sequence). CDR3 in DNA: TGTGCCAGCAGCCCCAATAGTGTCGGGTTACTTGGCTACACCTTC. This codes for CASSPNSVGLLGYTF.

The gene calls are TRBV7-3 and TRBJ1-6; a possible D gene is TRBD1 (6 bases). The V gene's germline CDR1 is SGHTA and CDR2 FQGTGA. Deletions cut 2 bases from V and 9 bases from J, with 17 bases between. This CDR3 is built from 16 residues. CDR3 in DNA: TGTGCCAGCAGCTTAGGGGCGGGGGCTAGTGGTTCACCCCTCCACTTT. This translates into CASSLGAGASGSPLHF.

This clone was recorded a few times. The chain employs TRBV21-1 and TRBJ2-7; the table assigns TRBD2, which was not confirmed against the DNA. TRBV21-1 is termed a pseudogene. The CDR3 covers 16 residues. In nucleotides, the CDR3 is TGTGCCAGCAGCAACGGAAGTCTCGGAGAACCCAGCGAGCAGTACTTC. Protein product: CASSNGSLGEPSEQYF.

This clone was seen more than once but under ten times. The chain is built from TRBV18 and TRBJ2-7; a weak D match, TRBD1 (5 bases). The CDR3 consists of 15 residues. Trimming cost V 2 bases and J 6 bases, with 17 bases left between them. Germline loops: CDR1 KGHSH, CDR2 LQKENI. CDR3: CASSPGLVGAGEQYF. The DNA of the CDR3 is TGTGCCAGCTCACCAGGGTTAGTAGGGGCCGGCGAGCAGTACTTC.

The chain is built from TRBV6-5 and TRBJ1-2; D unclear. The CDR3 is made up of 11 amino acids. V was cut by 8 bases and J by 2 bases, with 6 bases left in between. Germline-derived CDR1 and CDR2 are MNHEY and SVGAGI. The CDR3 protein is CASAGNYGYTF. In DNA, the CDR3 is TGTGCCAGCGCAGGAAACTATGGCTACACCTTC.

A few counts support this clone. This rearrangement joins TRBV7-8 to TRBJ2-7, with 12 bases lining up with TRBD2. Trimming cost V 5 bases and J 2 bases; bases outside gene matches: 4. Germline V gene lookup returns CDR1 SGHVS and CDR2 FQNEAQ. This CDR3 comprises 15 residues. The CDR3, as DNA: TGTGCCAGCAGCCAGCTAGCGGGGGGGGCCTACGAGCAGTACTTC. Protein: CASSQLAGGAYEQYF.

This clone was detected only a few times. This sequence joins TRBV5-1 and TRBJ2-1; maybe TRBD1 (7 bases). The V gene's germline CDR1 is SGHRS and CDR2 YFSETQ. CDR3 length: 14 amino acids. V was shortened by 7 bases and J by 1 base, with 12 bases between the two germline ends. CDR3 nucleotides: TGCGCCAGCGGGGCGGGACAGTCCTACAATGAGCAGTTCTTC. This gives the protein CASGAGQSYNEQFF.

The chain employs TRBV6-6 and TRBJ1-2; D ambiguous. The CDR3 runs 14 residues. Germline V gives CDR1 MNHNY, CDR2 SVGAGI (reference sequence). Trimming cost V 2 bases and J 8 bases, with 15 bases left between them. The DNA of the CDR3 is TGTGCCAGCAGTTACCCCTGGGTCCGGGAGGGCTACACCTTC. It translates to CASSYPWVREGYTF.

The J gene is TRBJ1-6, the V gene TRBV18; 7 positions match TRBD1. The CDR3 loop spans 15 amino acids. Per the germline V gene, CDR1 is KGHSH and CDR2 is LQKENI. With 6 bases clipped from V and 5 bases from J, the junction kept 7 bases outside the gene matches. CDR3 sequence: CASSPDRVDNSPLHF. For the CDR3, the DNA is TGTGCCAGCTCGCCCGACAGGGTCGATAATTCACCCCTCCACTTT.

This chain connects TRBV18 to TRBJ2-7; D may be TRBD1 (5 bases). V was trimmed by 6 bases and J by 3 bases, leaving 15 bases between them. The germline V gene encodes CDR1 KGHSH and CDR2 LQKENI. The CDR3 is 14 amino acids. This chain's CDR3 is CASSTLQGYYEQYF. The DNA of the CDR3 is TGTGCCAGCTCGACCCTCCAGGGCTACTACGAGCAGTACTTC.

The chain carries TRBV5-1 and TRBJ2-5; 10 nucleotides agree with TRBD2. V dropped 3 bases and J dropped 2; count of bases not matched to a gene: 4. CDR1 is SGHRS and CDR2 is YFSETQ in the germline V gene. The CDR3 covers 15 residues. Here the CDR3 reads CASSYLAGDQETQYF. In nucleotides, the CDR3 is TGCGCCAGCAGCTACCTAGCGGGGGATCAAGAGACCCAGTACTTC. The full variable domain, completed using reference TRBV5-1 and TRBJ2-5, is KAGVTQTPRYLIKTRGQQVTLSCSPISGHRSVSWYQQTPGQGLQFLFEYFSETQRNKGNFPGRFSGRQFSNSRSEMNVSTLELGDSALYLCASSYLAGDQETQYFGPGTRLLVL.